Below are 21 T cell receptor beta chains sequenced from a single sample in a study of T cell changes during pregnancy in multiple sclerosis. TCRdb's copy holds only in-frame clones and misses some; the assay was immunoSEQ multiplex PCR. The sample consists of under 100,000 clones, 94% of them appearing once. The sample was peripheral blood, taken in the third trimester of pregnancy. The source is a female donor with multiple sclerosis, enrolled in a pregnancy study.

V gene TRBV15 combines with J gene TRBJ2-5, with 13 bases fitting TRBD2. CDR1 is LNHNV and CDR2 is YYDKDF in the germline V gene (reference sequence). The ends lost 0 bases at V and 4 bases at J; junction bases unmatched: 8. There are 18 residues in the CDR3. The CDR3 is CATSREARLAGGPETQYF. As DNA, the CDR3 is TGTGCCACCAGCAGAGAGGCCCGACTAGCGGGGGGTCCAGAGACCCAGTACTTC.

This chain uses TRBV29-1 with TRBJ1-2, with a tentative D call TRBD1 (6 bases). This CDR3 region has 12 residues. The germline V gene encodes CDR1 SQVTM and CDR2 ANQGSEA. Trimming stripped 6 bases from V and 2 bases from J, with 10 bases between. CDR3 DNA sequence: TGCAGCGTGACCGGACAGAACTATGGCTACACCTTC. Translated: CSVTGQNYGYTF.

The chain combines TRBV20-1 with TRBJ1-2; D gene ambiguous. Germline CDR1 DFQATT, CDR2 SNEGSKA (reference sequence). The CDR3 is made up of 11 amino acids. Trimming stripped 1 base from V and 4 bases from J, with 4 bases between. The CDR3 reads CSARGSYGYTF. In DNA form, the CDR3 reads TGCAGTGCTAGAGGGAGCTATGGCTACACCTTC.

The rearrangement links TRBV10-3 to TRBJ2-1, with 8 bases identical to TRBD2. Germline V lookup: CDR1 ENHRY, CDR2 SYGVKD. The trim removed 6 bases at V and 8 bases at J, leaving 12 bases unmatched. CDR3 length: 15 residues. CDR3: CAISDTSGAKDEQFF. The CDR3 coding sequence is TGTGCCATCAGCGACACTAGCGGCGCCAAAGATGAGCAGTTCTTC.

The rearrangement links TRBV7-3 to TRBJ2-5; 7 nucleotides align to TRBD2. The junction had 5 bases not matched to a gene; V was cut back by 2 bases and J by 5 bases. Germline loops: CDR1 SGHTA, CDR2 FQGTGA. The CDR3 has 14 residues. The CDR3 is CASSLGTNPETQYF. Written as DNA, the CDR3 is TGTGCCAGCAGCTTAGGGACTAACCCCGAGACCCAGTACTTC.

This clone was recorded once. The rearrangement uses TRBV27 and TRBJ1-1; D possibly corresponds to TRBD1 (5 bases). Germline V CDR1 and CDR2: MNHEY, SMNVEV (reference sequence). The ends were cut back, 5 bases at V and 0 bases at J, with 7 bases in the middle. The CDR3 has 13 amino acids. The CDR3 DNA is TGTGCCAGCAGTCCGGGGGTGAACACTGAAGCTTTCTTT. As protein: CASSPGVNTEAFF.

The chain employs TRBV4-1 and TRBJ1-2, with D possibly being TRBD1 (5 bases). CDR3 length: 15 amino acids. Trimming stripped 0 bases from V and 7 bases from J, with 15 bases between. Germline CDR1 and CDR2: MGHRA and YSYEKL. The CDR3: CASSQDIGRDAGYTF. For the CDR3, the DNA is TGCGCCAGCAGCCAAGATATTGGCAGGGATGCTGGCTACACCTTC.

The chain employs TRBV7-9 and TRBJ2-2, with a tentative D call TRBD1 (6 bases). Germline V gene data show CDR1 as SEHNR and CDR2 as FQNEAQ (reference sequence). V was trimmed by 5 bases and J by 0 bases, leaving 7 bases between them. This CDR3 is built from 14 residues. CDR3 region: CASSGGPNTGELFF. The CDR3 nucleotides read TGTGCCAGCAGCGGGGGCCCGAACACCGGGGAGCTGTTTTTT.

The rearrangement links TRBV27 to TRBJ2-5; 7 nucleotides align to TRBD2. The V segment lost 5 bases and the J segment 4 bases; nucleotides outside the gene matches: 16. The germline V gene has CDR1 MNHEY and CDR2 SMNVEV (reference sequence). CDR3 size: 17 residues. This CDR3 reads CASSPRFLGGRGETQYF. The CDR3 bases are TGTGCCAGCAGTCCCCGTTTTTTGGGGGGGAGGGGAGAGACCCAGTACTTC.

This chain joins TRBV27 and TRBJ2-5, with D possibly matching TRBD2 (6 bases). From germline, CDR1 is MNHEY and CDR2 SMNVEV (reference sequence). CDR3 length equals 15 residues. Deletions cut 4 bases from V and 1 base from J, with 13 bases between. In nucleotides, the CDR3 is TGTGCCAGCAGTTCGCGACTAGTCTCCCAAGAGACCCAGTACTTC. Encoded protein: CASSSRLVSQETQYF.

The V gene is TRBV4-1, the J gene TRBJ1-2, with D possibly matching TRBD1 (6 bases). Trimming shortened V by 6 bases and J by 4 bases, and 15 bases separated the two germline ends. From germline, CDR1 is MGHRA and CDR2 YSYEKL. The length of the CDR3 is 14 residues. CDR3 sequence reads: CASRNLRGGYGYTF. For the CDR3, the DNA is TGCGCCAGCAGAAACCTCAGGGGTGGCTATGGCTACACCTTC.

This chain joins TRBV7-6 and TRBJ1-3, with 7 bases identical to TRBD1. Germline trimming cut 4 bases from V and 0 bases from J; bases unmatched to any gene: 6. This CDR3 is 16 amino acids long. Germline V gives CDR1 SGHVS, CDR2 FNYEAQ. The CDR3 coding sequence is TGTGCCAGCAGCTCGACAGGGACCGGCTCTGGAAACACCATATATTTT. It specifies CASSSTGTGSGNTIYF.

J is TRBJ2-7 and V is TRBV29-1; 9 positions match TRBD1. Looked up from germline, CDR1 is SQVTM and CDR2 is ANQGSEA. The CDR3 is 15 residues long. Trimming removed 0 bases from V and 2 bases from J; junction bases left unmatched: 5. CDR3 loop: CSVEEPGQGPYEQYF. The CDR3 bases are TGCAGCGTTGAAGAGCCGGGACAGGGCCCCTACGAGCAGTACTTC.

The J gene is TRBJ1-5, the V gene TRBV4-1; TRBD1 agrees at 7 bases. This CDR3 comprises 14 residues. Per the germline V gene, CDR1 is MGHRA and CDR2 is YSYEKL. The trim removed 3 bases at V and 3 bases at J, leaving 2 bases unmatched. The chain's CDR3 is CASSHGTVNQPQHF. Written as DNA, the CDR3 is TGCGCCAGCAGCCACGGGACAGTCAATCAGCCCCAGCATTTT.

CDR3 sequence reads: CASSRRLAGDLEQFF. CDR3 bases: TGTGCCAGCAGTAGGAGACTAGCGGGGGACCTGGAGCAGTTCTTC. The V gene is TRBV5-5, the J gene TRBJ2-1, with 12 bases identical to TRBD2. V was clipped by 5 bases and J by 10 bases; unmatched bases: 10. The V gene's germline CDR1 is SGHKS and CDR2 YYEKEE (reference sequence). The CDR3 runs 15 residues.

Details on this clone: At one boundary the junction diverges from the germline segment, which might be a read error. This sequence joins TRBV4-2 and TRBJ1-5; 8 nucleotides agree with TRBD1. The CDR3 spans 14 residues. Germline CDR1 reads LGHNA; CDR2 reads YNFKEQ. The CDR3 loop reads CASSQERDRRPPHF. In DNA form, the CDR3 reads TGTGCCAGCAGCCAAGAAAGGGACAGGCGGCCCCCGCATTTT.

This chain joins TRBV29-1 and TRBJ2-1; TRBD2 matches at 8 bases. The CDR3 consists of 13 residues. Germline trimming cut 3 bases from V and 8 bases from J; bases unmatched to any gene: 6. CDR1 and CDR2 from the germline V gene are SQVTM and ANQGSEA. The CDR3 nucleotides are TGCAGCGTTGATGAGTCGGGGGGGCATGAGCAGTTCTTC. Amino acid sequence: CSVDESGGHEQFF.

This rearrangement joins TRBV10-3 to TRBJ2-3; the match to TRBD2 covers 7 bases. The CDR3 contains 15 residues. The germline V gene has CDR1 ENHRY and CDR2 SYGVKD. V trimming: 6 bases; J trimming: 3 bases; junction bases outside the gene matches: 9. CDR3 region: CAISGIAGETDTQYF. The CDR3 nucleotides read TGTGCCATCAGCGGGATTGCGGGGGAGACAGATACGCAGTATTTT.

The CDR3: CASSPGTGAVTEAFF. The CDR3 coding sequence is TGTGCCAGCAGTCCCGGGACAGGGGCGGTCACTGAAGCTTTCTTT. The chain joins TRBV4-2 to TRBJ1-1, with 10 bases lining up with TRBD1. There are 15 residues in the CDR3. In germline, CDR1 is LGHNA, CDR2 YNFKEQ. The trim removed 6 bases at V and 4 bases at J, leaving 8 bases unmatched.

This chain connects TRBV18 to TRBJ1-2; 8 positions agree with TRBD1. After removal of 0 bases from V and 2 bases from J, the junction contained 2 bases not matched to a gene. Germline values: CDR1 KGHSH, CDR2 LQKENI. The CDR3 spans 15 residues. The CDR3 DNA reads TGTGCCAGCTCACCACCTAGGACAGGGAACTATGGCTACACCTTC. It codes for CASSPPRTGNYGYTF.

V gene TRBV6-5 combines with J gene TRBJ2-7; TRBD1 matches at 7 bases. The CDR3 is made up of 13 amino acids. J was trimmed by 5 bases and V by 5 bases; bases with no gene match: 6. Germline CDR1 is MNHEY and CDR2 is SVGAGI. The CDR3 bases are TGTGCCAGCAGTACCCGACAGGGCCACGAGCAGTACTTC. This encodes CASSTRQGHEQYF.